The 14 T cell receptor beta chains below come from one sample, sequenced in a study of cytomegalovirus exposure and HLA in healthy donors. In the PCR, 60 Vbeta and 13 Jbeta primers were used. Only in-frame clones appear in the TCRdb table, and some are missing; sequencing was by immunoSEQ multiplex PCR. The sample yields about 120,000 clones, roughly 70% seen once. Sequences were obtained from PBMCs. The receptors stem from a man aged 35 to 55 in good health and CMV-seropositive.

The chain links TRBV7-9 to TRBJ2-7; 7 bases agree with TRBD2. Germline CDR1 and CDR2: SEHNR and FQNEAQ (reference sequence). The CDR3 loop spans 15 amino acids. Trimming removed 4 bases from V and 1 base from J; junction bases left unmatched: 7. The CDR3 loop reads CASSSTDGGSYEQYF. Written as DNA, the CDR3 is TGTGCCAGCAGCTCCACGGACGGGGGGTCCTACGAGCAGTACTTC. The full variable domain, with the rest looked up from reference TRBV7-9 and TRBJ2-7, is DTGVSQNPRHKITKRGQNVTFRCDPISEHNRLYWYRQTLGQGPEFLTYFQNEAQLEKSRLLSDRFSAERPKGSFSTLEIQRTEQGDSAMYLCASSSTDGGSYEQYFGPGTRLTVT.

The chain couples TRBV28 to TRBJ1-6, with D perhaps TRBD1 (6 bases). CDR3 length equals 11 residues. Deletions cut 8 bases from V and 15 bases from J, with 14 bases between. Germline assignment: CDR1 MDHEN and CDR2 SYDVKM. The CDR3 DNA reads TGTGCCAGCGAAGAACAGGGATACCTCCACTTT. This translates into CASEEQGYLHF.

J is TRBJ2-1 and V is TRBV4-3; 9 bases map to TRBD2. J gave up 5 bases and V 1 base, and 15 bases lay outside the gene matches. The CDR3 extends over 19 amino acids. The V gene's germline CDR1 is LGHNA and CDR2 YSLEER. CDR3 sequence (DNA): TGCGCCAGCAGCCAAGTATCGGTGAGCGGGAGGAGGAAAAACAATGAGCAGTTCTTC. Translated, it gives CASSQVSVSGRRKNNEQFF.

The gene calls are TRBV7-2 and TRBJ2-7, with D unresolved. The CDR3 spans 14 residues. V lost 3 bases, J lost 2 bases, and 11 bases lay in between. Germline loops: CDR1 SGHTA, CDR2 FQGNSA. The CDR3 DNA follows: TGTGCCAGCAGCTTTCGAGCTGCCCCCTACGAGCAGTACTTC. It yields the protein CASSFRAAPYEQYF.

The table lists this clone with a count of one. The chain has TRBV2 and TRBJ1-3; TRBD1 is a possible D gene (5 bases). The germline V and J ends were trimmed by 3 bases and 4 bases, with 10 bases remaining between them. Germline loops: CDR1 SNHLY, CDR2 FYNNEI. The CDR3 loop spans 14 amino acids. The DNA for the CDR3 is TGTGCCAGCAGTGAGAGGCAGGGCGGAAACACCATATATTTT. Protein product: CASSERQGGNTIYF.

J is TRBJ1-6 and V is TRBV6-6; D gene unclear. V gave up 2 bases and J gave up 13 bases, with 15 bases separating them. This CDR3 has 14 residues. Germline CDR1 and CDR2: MNHNY and SVGAGI (reference sequence). CDR3 bases: TGTGCCAGCAGTTACGATCTCCCGGGGTTTCCCCTCCACTTT. Its protein product is CASSYDLPGFPLHF.

The genes are TRBV27 and TRBJ2-7; 8 nucleotides agree with TRBD2. Unmatched junction bases numbered 6, after V lost 5 bases and J lost 0 bases. The germline V gene encodes CDR1 MNHEY and CDR2 SMNVEV (reference sequence). The length of the CDR3 is 15 residues. CDR3 in DNA: TGTGCCAGCAGTAGCGGGGGATTTAGCTCCTACGAGCAGTACTTC. Amino acids: CASSSGGFSSYEQYF.

The chain combines TRBV30 with TRBJ2-5; TRBD1 agrees at 7 bases. V trimming: 3 bases; J trimming: 2 bases; junction bases outside the gene matches: 3. The germline CDR1 and CDR2 sequences are GTSNPN and SVGIG (reference sequence). This CDR3 has 13 amino acids. This CDR3 is CAWRYRGQETQYF. In nucleotides, the CDR3 is TGTGCCTGGAGGTACAGGGGACAAGAGACCCAGTACTTC.

The chain is built from TRBV5-1 and TRBJ2-5; TRBD2 is a possible D gene (6 bases). V dropped 4 bases and J dropped 5 bases, with 21 bases sitting between them. Germline loops: CDR1 SGHRS, CDR2 YFSETQ. The CDR3 consists of 16 residues. CDR3 sequence: CASSGGALRGRETQYF. As DNA, the CDR3 is TGCGCCAGCAGCGGCGGGGCCCTACGTGGGCGGGAGACCCAGTACTTC.

V gene TRBV4-2 combines with J gene TRBJ2-4, with TRBD1 matching 8 bases. J gave up 5 bases and V 3 bases, and 9 bases lay outside the gene matches. This CDR3 comprises 16 residues. The V gene's germline CDR1 is LGHNA and CDR2 YNFKEQ. Written as DNA, the CDR3 is TGTGCCAGCAGCCACACCCGAGGACAGGGCGAAAACATTCAGTACTTC. Residues: CASSHTRGQGENIQYF.

This clone was seen only a few times. The chain employs TRBV7-2 and TRBJ1-1, with 9 bases lining up with TRBD1. The CDR3 runs 15 residues. Germline CDR1 and CDR2: SGHTA and FQGNSA. Germline trimming cut 4 bases from V and 7 bases from J; bases unmatched to any gene: 10. The CDR3 loop is CASSSNTGGSLEAFF. CDR3 DNA sequence: TGTGCCAGCAGCTCGAATACAGGGGGCTCCCTTGAAGCTTTCTTT.

This sequence joins TRBV27 and TRBJ2-1, with 11 bases aligning to TRBD1. The length of the CDR3 is 18 residues. V shed 3 bases and J 4 bases; nucleotides not matched to a gene: 11. CDR1 and CDR2 (germline): MNHEY, SMNVEV (reference sequence). CDR3 coding DNA: TGTGCCAGCAGTTTCAGGCCCCCGGACAGGGGGCTTTACAATGAGCAGTTCTTC. Its translation: CASSFRPPDRGLYNEQFF.

The chain couples TRBV6-5 to TRBJ2-5; 13 nucleotides align to TRBD2. The last part of the DNA fits TRBJ2-7 better; the J call may be wrong. The CDR3 is 16 residues long. Looked up from germline, CDR1 is MNHEY and CDR2 is SVGAGI. In DNA form, the CDR3 reads TGTGCCAGCAGTTACTCTCGGACTAGCGGGGGCTACGAGCAGTACTTC. Its protein is CASSYSRTSGGYEQYF.

CDR3: CASSGEREQYF. CDR3 bases: TGTGCCAGCAGCGGGGAGCGGGAGCAGTACTTC. The chain employs TRBV5-4 and TRBJ2-7, with D perhaps TRBD2 (5 bases). Per the germline V gene, CDR1 is SGHNT and CDR2 is YYREEE (reference sequence). Between the trimmed V and J ends, which lost 4 bases and 7 bases, there was a span of 9 bases. CDR3 length: 11 residues.